The 8 T cell receptor beta chains given below trace back to one sample, sequenced in a study of cytomegalovirus exposure and HLA in healthy donors. The data were produced by immunoSEQ multiplex PCR, yet TCRdb's version contains in-frame clones alone and is incomplete. The sample lists about 54,000 clones, approximately 89% seen once, with approximately 8.1% in the top ten. Input material: PBMCs. These receptor sequences come from a woman aged 18 to 35 in good health and CMV-seropositive.

The chain uses TRBV5-1 and TRBJ1-6, with D unclear. Trimming pared 4 bases from V and 8 bases from J, leaving 16 bases between. The V gene's germline CDR1 is SGHRS and CDR2 YFSETQ. The CDR3 sequence is 15 residues long. CDR3 bases: TGCGCCAGCAGCACCCGGACTTCCTCAGATTCACCCCTCCACTTT. Residues: CASSTRTSSDSPLHF.

In its sample, this clone was seen a few times. The chain combines TRBV7-2 with TRBJ2-1; TRBD2 matches 8 bases. The CDR3 totals 15 residues. J gave up 3 bases and V 1 base, and 2 bases lay outside the gene matches. Germline V CDR1 and CDR2: SGHTA, FQGNSA. The CDR3 coding sequence is TGTGCCAGCAGCTTAGACAGCGGGGGCTACAATGAGCAGTTCTTC. Translated, it gives CASSLDSGGYNEQFF. The full variable domain, with the rest looked up from reference TRBV7-2 and TRBJ2-1, is GAGVSQSPSNKVTEKGKDVELRCDPISGHTALYWYRQSLGQGLEFLIYFQGNSAPDKSGLPSDRFSAERTGGSVSTLTIQRTQQEDSAVYLCASSLDSGGYNEQFFGPGTRLTVL.

Only one count was recorded for this clone. V usage is TRBV7-6 and J usage is TRBJ2-7; D possibly corresponds to TRBD1 (5 bases). CDR3 length equals 13 residues. Germline V lookup: CDR1 SGHVS, CDR2 FNYEAQ. The V end lost 1 base, the J end lost 5 bases, and 9 bases lay between the germline ends. The CDR3 protein is CASSLGGSNEQYF. CDR3 DNA sequence: TGTGCCAGCAGCTTAGGGGGCTCGAACGAGCAGTACTTC.

The chain links TRBV11-2 to TRBJ2-1; 9 positions match TRBD1. J was trimmed by 8 bases and V by 5 bases; bases with no gene match: 10. CDR3 length equals 15 residues. The germline V gene has CDR1 SGHAT and CDR2 FQNNGV. The CDR3 loop is CASSPGQGRVDEQFF. The CDR3 DNA is TGTGCCAGCAGCCCGGGACAGGGAAGGGTCGATGAGCAGTTCTTC.

V is TRBV6-6 and J is TRBJ1-5, with TRBD1 identical over 9 bases. The germline V gene encodes CDR1 MNHNY and CDR2 SVGAGI (reference sequence). Trimming removed 6 bases from V and 7 bases from J; junction bases left unmatched: 10. The CDR3 contains 15 residues. The CDR3 here is CASSYPGQGGQPQHF. The CDR3 DNA is TGTGCCAGCAGCTATCCGGGACAGGGTGGACAGCCCCAGCATTTT.

The chain recombines TRBV5-1 with TRBJ2-5; 7 positions agree with TRBD1. After removal of 4 bases from V and 2 bases from J, the junction contained 2 bases not matched to a gene. The germline gives CDR1 SGHRS, CDR2 YFSETQ. The CDR3 totals 13 residues. The CDR3 nucleotides are TGCGCCAGCAGCCTGGACAGGCAAGAGACCCAGTACTTC. Translated, it gives CASSLDRQETQYF.

V and J are TRBV11-2 and TRBJ2-5; D possibly corresponds to TRBD1 (5 bases). The germline V gene encodes CDR1 SGHAT and CDR2 FQNNGV. V lost 2 bases and J lost 5, with 12 bases in between. The CDR3 has 14 residues. The CDR3, as DNA: TGTGCCAGCAGCTTAAGGGGTGGTTGGGAGACCCAGTACTTC. Protein sequence: CASSLRGGWETQYF.

This clone was seen a single time. The chain couples TRBV7-3 to TRBJ1-1; the D is unclear. This CDR3 region has 14 residues. V was shortened by 6 bases and J by 6 bases, with 17 bases between the two germline ends. CDR1 is SGHTA and CDR2 is FQGTGA in the germline V gene. The CDR3, as DNA: TGTGCCAGCAGTCCTGTCGGGGTTAACGCTGAAGCTTTCTTT. Protein product: CASSPVGVNAEAFF.